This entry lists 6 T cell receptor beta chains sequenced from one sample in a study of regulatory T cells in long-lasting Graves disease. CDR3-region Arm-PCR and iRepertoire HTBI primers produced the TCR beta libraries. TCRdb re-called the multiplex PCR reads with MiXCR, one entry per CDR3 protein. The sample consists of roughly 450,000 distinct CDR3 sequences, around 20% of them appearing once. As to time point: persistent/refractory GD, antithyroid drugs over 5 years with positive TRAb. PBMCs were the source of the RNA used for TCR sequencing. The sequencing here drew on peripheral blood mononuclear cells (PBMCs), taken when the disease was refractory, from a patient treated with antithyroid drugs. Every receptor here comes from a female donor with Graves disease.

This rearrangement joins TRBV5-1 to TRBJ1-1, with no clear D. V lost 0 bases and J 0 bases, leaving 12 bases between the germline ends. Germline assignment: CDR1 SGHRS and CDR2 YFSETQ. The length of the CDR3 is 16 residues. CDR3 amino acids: CASSLEGRSLNTEAFF. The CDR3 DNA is TGCGCCAGCAGCTTGGAGGGCAGGTCCTTGAACACTGAAGCTTTCTTT.

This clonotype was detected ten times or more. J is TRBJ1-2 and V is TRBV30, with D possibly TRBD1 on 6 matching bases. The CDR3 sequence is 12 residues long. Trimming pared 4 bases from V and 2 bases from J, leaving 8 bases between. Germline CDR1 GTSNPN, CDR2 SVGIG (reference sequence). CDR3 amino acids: CAWTDSNYGYTF. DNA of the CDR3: TGTGCCTGGACGGACAGCAACTATGGCTACACCTTC.

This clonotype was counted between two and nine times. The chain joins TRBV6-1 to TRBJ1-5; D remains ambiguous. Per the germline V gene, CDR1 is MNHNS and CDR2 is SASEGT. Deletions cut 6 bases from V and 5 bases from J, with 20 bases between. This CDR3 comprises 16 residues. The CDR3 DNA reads TGTGCCAGCAGCCCCTCGGTCGGGGTCCCGCATCAGCCCCAGCATTTT. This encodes CASSPSVGVPHQPQHF.

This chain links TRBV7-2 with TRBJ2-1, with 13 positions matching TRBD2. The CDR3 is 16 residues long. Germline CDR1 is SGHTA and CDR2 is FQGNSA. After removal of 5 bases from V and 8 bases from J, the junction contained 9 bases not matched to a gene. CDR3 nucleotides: TGTGCCAGCAGCGGAGGACTAGCGGGAGTTATCGATGAGCAGTTCTTC. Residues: CASSGGLAGVIDEQFF.

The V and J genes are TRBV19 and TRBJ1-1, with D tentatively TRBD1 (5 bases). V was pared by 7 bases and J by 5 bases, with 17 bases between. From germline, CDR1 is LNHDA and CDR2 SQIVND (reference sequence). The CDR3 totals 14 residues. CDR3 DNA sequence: TGTGCCAGTATTCGAATTGGGGCGCGAACTGAAGCTTTCTTT. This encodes CASIRIGARTEAFF.

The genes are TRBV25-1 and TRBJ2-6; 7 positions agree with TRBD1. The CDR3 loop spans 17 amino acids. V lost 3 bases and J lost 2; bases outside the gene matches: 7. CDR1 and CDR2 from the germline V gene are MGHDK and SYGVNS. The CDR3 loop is CASSDSKGAPGANVLTF. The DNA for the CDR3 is TGTGCCAGCAGTGACTCCAAGGGGGCGCCTGGGGCCAACGTCCTGACTTTC.